This TCR beta chain emerged from a study of T-cell reconstitution after alpha-beta-depleted transplantation in children. With V trimmed by 4 bases and J by 3 bases, 4 bases remained unmatched. The germline CDR1 and CDR2 sequences are SGHDT and YYEEEE. The CDR3 contains 15 residues. This clonotype was seen ten or more times. Its cognate antigen is unknown. The library targeted TCRbeta and was prepared with unique molecular identifiers. TCRdb re-analysed the PCR reads in MiXCR, keeping a single row per CDR3 protein. The sample shows some 43,000 distinct CDR3 sequences, roughly 8.7% of them seen only once. Study results and limitations: It was newly produced T cells that mostly accounted for T-cell counts and diversity one year after transplant. Expanded graft clones, several hundred of them, were reportedly the source of alpha-beta T cells about two months after transplant. Surviving recipient T cells and intrathymic progenitors accounted for some patients' high TCRbeta diversity at day 60.

The chain couples TRBV5-6 to TRBJ2-1; 10 nucleotides align to TRBD2. Sequences were derived from PBMCs, mostly from graft donor cells, sampled 60 days after TCRalphabeta/CD19-depleted stem cell transplant. This TCR was recovered from a male patient aged 2-9 years who had a stem cell transplant for chronic granulomatous disease, so the T cells may come from the graft donor. The CDR3: CASSPGLAFYNEQFF. The CDR3 DNA is TGTGCCAGCAGCCCGGGACTAGCGTTCTACAATGAGCAGTTCTTC.